This is a list of T cell receptor beta chains from one sample in a study of breast tumors, draining lymph nodes, adjacent tissues. TCRdb passed the multiplex PCR reads through MiXCR, listing each CDR3 protein once. The table includes about 110,000 distinct CDR3 sequences, roughly 29% detected once. Sequenced: axillary lymph node tissue. The receptor set was obtained from a female donor with breast cancer. Some clones in this sample may be carry-over from other donors' samples. Both conserved end residues are part of each CDR3. D genes are given only for firm matches. A clone size is listed for some rows: how often the clone was seen (once, few, many), or a class if it is expanded.

d_gene: .; abundance: .; v_gene: TRBV27; j_gene: TRBJ2-1; CDR3nt: TGTGCCACAGAGGGTCATAATGAGCAGCTCTTC; CDR3aa: CATEGHNEQLF
d_gene: .; abundance: many; v_gene: TRBV7-6; j_gene: TRBJ2-2; CDR3nt: TGTGCCAGCAGCTTACAGCCAGGGGCGGGCACCGGGGAGCTGTTTTTT; CDR3aa: CASSLQPGAGTGELFF
d_gene: TRBD1; abundance: many; v_gene: TRBV5-5; j_gene: TRBJ1-4; CDR3nt: TGTGCCAGCAGCTTGTTCAGGGGGATGAATGAAAAACTGTTTTTT; CDR3aa: CASSLFRGMNEKLFF
d_gene: .; abundance: many; v_gene: TRBV6-6; j_gene: TRBJ2-2; CDR3nt: TGTGCCAGCAGTACCCAGGGGAGCACCGGGGAGCTGTTTTTT; CDR3aa: CASSTQGSTGELFF
d_gene: .; abundance: many; v_gene: TRBV7-8; j_gene: TRBJ1-5; CDR3nt: TGTGCCAGCAGCTTAGTCAGGGTCGTAAACCAGCCCCAGCATTTT; CDR3aa: CASSLVRVVNQPQHF
d_gene: TRBD1; abundance: many; v_gene: TRBV20-1; j_gene: TRBJ1-6; CDR3nt: TGCAGTGCTAGAGCTGCACAGGGGTATAATTCACCCCTCCACTTT; CDR3aa: CSARAAQGYNSPLHF
d_gene: .; abundance: many; v_gene: TRBV3-1; j_gene: TRBJ2-7; CDR3nt: TGTGCCAGCAGCCAAGGCGGGGTTTTGCTCGGAGATATTTACGAGCAGTACTTC; CDR3aa: CASSQGGVLLGDIYEQYF
d_gene: .; abundance: .; v_gene: TRBV9; j_gene: TRBJ2-5; CDR3nt: TGTGCCAGCAGCTCCGTAGGACCGGACTATCAAGAGACCCAGTACTTC; CDR3aa: CASSSVGPDYQETQYF
d_gene: .; abundance: many; v_gene: TRBV28; j_gene: TRBJ2-1; CDR3nt: TGTGCCAGCAGTTCGCGACGAGGGAGCTCCTACAATGAGCAGTTCTTC; CDR3aa: CASSSRRGSSYNEQFF
d_gene: .; abundance: .; v_gene: TRBV30; j_gene: TRBJ1-2; CDR3nt: TGTGCCTGGAGTGTTTCCGGGACAACCTATGGCTACGCCTTC; CDR3aa: CAWSVSGTTYGYAF
d_gene: .; abundance: many; v_gene: TRBV7-3; j_gene: TRBJ2-3; CDR3nt: TGTGCCAGCAGCGATCCCTCAGGGGCAGATACGCAGTATTTT; CDR3aa: CASSDPSGADTQYF
d_gene: TRBD2; abundance: many; v_gene: TRBV13; j_gene: TRBJ2-2; CDR3nt: TGTGCCAGCAGTATGACTAGCTTGAACACCGGGGAGCTGTTTTTT; CDR3aa: CASSMTSLNTGELFF
d_gene: .; abundance: many; v_gene: TRBV28; j_gene: TRBJ1-5; CDR3nt: TGTGCCAGCAGTCCCCAGGGGAGAAGAAATCAGCCCCAGCATTTT; CDR3aa: CASSPQGRRNQPQHF
d_gene: TRBD1; abundance: .; v_gene: TRBV20-1; j_gene: TRBJ1-2; CDR3nt: TGCAGTGCCAGGGGGCGAGGGTATGGCTACACCTTC; CDR3aa: CSARGRGYGYTF
d_gene: .; abundance: many; v_gene: TRBV4-1; j_gene: TRBJ2-1; CDR3nt: TGCGCCAGCAGCCAGCGTCCCGGCGGCTACAATGAGCAGTTCTTC; CDR3aa: CASSQRPGGYNEQFF
d_gene: .; abundance: .; v_gene: TRBV7-6; j_gene: TRBJ1-2; CDR3nt: TGTGCCGGCAGCTTTGGCCGTGGCTATGGCTACACCTTC; CDR3aa: CAGSFGRGYGYTF
d_gene: .; abundance: few; v_gene: TRBV20-1; j_gene: TRBJ1-1; CDR3nt: TGCACCCACGTCCCGAACACTGAAGCTTTCTTT; CDR3aa: CTHVPNTEAFF
d_gene: .; abundance: many; v_gene: TRBV18; j_gene: TRBJ2-1; CDR3nt: TGTGCCAGCTCACCAGCGGACGTCTCCTACAATGAGCAGTTCTTC; CDR3aa: CASSPADVSYNEQFF
d_gene: TRBD1; abundance: many; v_gene: TRBV3-1; j_gene: TRBJ1-2; CDR3nt: TGTGCCAGCAGCACAGGGGGAGACTATGGCTACACCTTC; CDR3aa: CASSTGGDYGYTF
d_gene: .; abundance: many; v_gene: TRBV20-1; j_gene: TRBJ2-1; CDR3nt: TGCAGTGCTAGTTCGCGACTTGTGCGCTACAATGAGCAGTTCTTC; CDR3aa: CSASSRLVRYNEQFF
d_gene: TRBD1; abundance: few; v_gene: TRBV12-3/TRBV12-4; j_gene: TRBJ1-1; CDR3nt: TGTGCCAGCACCTCACTACAGGGGAGCACTGAAGCTTTCTTT; CDR3aa: CASTSLQGSTEAFF
d_gene: .; abundance: many; v_gene: TRBV4-2; j_gene: TRBJ2-4; CDR3nt: TGTGCCAGCAGCCAAGAATTCCTCGGGACAACAGTAGCCAAAAACATTCAGTACTTC; CDR3aa: CASSQEFLGTTVAKNIQYF
d_gene: .; abundance: many; v_gene: TRBV18; j_gene: TRBJ2-7; CDR3nt: TGTGCCAGCTCACAACAGGGCTACGAGCAGTACTTC; CDR3aa: CASSQQGYEQYF
d_gene: .; abundance: many; v_gene: TRBV19; j_gene: TRBJ2-7; CDR3nt: TGTGCCAGTAGTTCTACCCTTACCGGGACGGACCCCTACGAGCAGTACTTC; CDR3aa: CASSSTLTGTDPYEQYF
d_gene: .; abundance: many; v_gene: TRBV9; j_gene: TRBJ2-3; CDR3nt: TGTGCCAGCAACGGATTGGCGGGGGCGGGCACAGATACGCAGTATTTT; CDR3aa: CASNGLAGAGTDTQYF
d_gene: .; abundance: few; v_gene: TRBV6-5; j_gene: TRBJ1-1; CDR3nt: TGTGCCAGCAGGAGACCTAACACTGAAGCTTTCTTT; CDR3aa: CASRRPNTEAFF
d_gene: .; abundance: many; v_gene: TRBV18; j_gene: TRBJ1-2; CDR3nt: TGTGCCAGCTCACCAATTGAAGCCAGGGGCTTCTATGGCTACACCTTC; CDR3aa: CASSPIEARGFYGYTF
d_gene: .; abundance: many; v_gene: TRBV7-9; j_gene: TRBJ2-5; CDR3nt: TGTGCCAGCAGCGCACAGGCGGGGACCGACGGTACCCAGTACTTC; CDR3aa: CASSAQAGTDGTQYF
d_gene: .; abundance: many; v_gene: TRBV6-1; j_gene: TRBJ2-5; CDR3nt: TGTGCCAGCAGTCACCCTCCCGCGAGGACAGCTCAAGAGACCCAGTACTTC; CDR3aa: CASSHPPARTAQETQYF
d_gene: TRBD2; abundance: .; v_gene: TRBV9; j_gene: TRBJ2-1; CDR3nt: TGTGCCAGCAGCATCAGGTGGACTAGCGGGTCCTACAATGAGCAGTTCTTC; CDR3aa: CASSIRWTSGSYNEQFF
d_gene: TRBD1; abundance: many; v_gene: TRBV24-1; j_gene: TRBJ1-5; CDR3nt: TGTGCCACCAGCCGAACAGGGGTAAATCAGCCCCAGCATTTT; CDR3aa: CATSRTGVNQPQHF
d_gene: .; abundance: .; v_gene: TRBV2; j_gene: TRBJ2-7; CDR3nt: TGTGCCACCGCTATAGAGGGGGGCGAGCAGTACTTC; CDR3aa: CATAIEGGEQYF
d_gene: .; abundance: .; v_gene: TRBV29-1; j_gene: TRBJ1-5; CDR3nt: TGCAGCGTTAACCAGGGAGCTTATCAGCCCCAGCATTTT; CDR3aa: CSVNQGAYQPQHF
d_gene: .; abundance: many; v_gene: TRBV9; j_gene: TRBJ2-5; CDR3nt: TGTGCCAGCAGCGTACAGGGGTTAGGCCAAGAGACCCAGTACTTC; CDR3aa: CASSVQGLGQETQYF
d_gene: TRBD1; abundance: .; v_gene: TRBV7-9; j_gene: TRBJ1-6; CDR3nt: TGTGCCAGCAGCACCCTGACAGGGGCCTATAATTCACCCCTCCACTTT; CDR3aa: CASSTLTGAYNSPLHF
d_gene: .; abundance: many; v_gene: TRBV28; j_gene: TRBJ1-4; CDR3nt: TGTGCCAGCAGTCAACGAAGAGAACTGTTTTTT; CDR3aa: CASSQRRELFF
d_gene: .; abundance: many; v_gene: TRBV18; j_gene: TRBJ1-2; CDR3nt: TGTGCCAGCTTTGCATGGGTCAATGGCTACACCTTC; CDR3aa: CASFAWVNGYTF
d_gene: .; abundance: many; v_gene: TRBV5-6; j_gene: TRBJ2-7; CDR3nt: TGTGCCAGCAGCTGGGGCAAGGGGTCCCCTTTTCACGAGCAGTACTTC; CDR3aa: CASSWGKGSPFHEQYF
d_gene: .; abundance: many; v_gene: TRBV30; j_gene: TRBJ2-5; CDR3nt: TGTGCCTGGAGTGGACCCGAACGGGACATCCTTCGGGAGACCCAGTACTTC; CDR3aa: CAWSGPERDILRETQYF
d_gene: .; abundance: many; v_gene: TRBV27; j_gene: TRBJ2-3; CDR3nt: TGTGCCAGCAGACCCGGTAGGGCTCGCACAGATACGCAGTATTTT; CDR3aa: CASRPGRARTDTQYF
d_gene: .; abundance: few; v_gene: TRBV11-2; j_gene: TRBJ2-5; CDR3nt: TGTGCCAGCAGCCCGGGTCGGTTGGCGACCCAGTACTTC; CDR3aa: CASSPGRLATQYF